The T cell receptor beta chain under discussion was sequenced for a study of CD8 T cells in ankylosing spondylitis. Making use of molecular barcodes, quantitative 5'-RACE generated TCR beta libraries. One entry per CDR3 protein, called by TCRdb with MiXCR from the 5' RACE reads. The sample includes under 250,000 distinct CDR3 sequences, roughly a third of them seen just once. The CDR3 length is 12 residues. The V gene lost 1 base and the J gene lost 4 bases, with 7 bases spanning the gap. Germline CDR1 reads GTSNPN; CDR2 reads SVGIG (reference sequence). The sequencing input was blood, either unsorted or a sorted T cell fraction (not recorded which). The origin of this receptor is a male donor with ankylosing spondylitis or in good health (not recorded which). The rearrangement uses TRBV30 and TRBJ1-2; D is unclear. In DNA, the CDR3 is TGTGCCTGGAGTGGGCAGGTCTATGGCTACACCTTC. It is translated as CAWSGQVYGYTF.